A single sample gave rise to the 9 T cell receptor beta chains below, sequenced in a study of blood T cells in healthy people across ages. The authors ran a second PCR of roughly 6 to 12 cycles using a sample-barcoded 5' primer and a J-beta primer mix. TCRdb passed the 5' RACE reads through MiXCR, listing each CDR3 protein once. Among about 640,000 distinct CDR3 sequences listed, around three fifths were seen once. The sample was blood. These receptor sequences come from a man in his sixties in good health.

The chain has TRBV12-3 or TRBV12-4 and TRBJ1-6, with 8 positions matching TRBD1. CDR3 length: 14 amino acids. V shed 5 bases and J 10 bases; nucleotides not matched to a gene: 7. The CDR3 sequence is CASSHGQGGSPLHF. The DNA of the CDR3 is TGTGCCAGCAGTCATGGACAGGGAGGATCACCCCTCCACTTT.

The table lists this clonotype with a count of one. CDR3 sequence (DNA): TGCAGTGCAGAACAGGCGGGATGGTCACCCCTCCACTTT. Protein: CSAEQAGWSPLHF. The chain employs TRBV20-1 and TRBJ1-6; D perhaps matches TRBD1 (5 bases). The germline V gene has CDR1 DFQATT and CDR2 SNEGSKA (reference sequence). Trimming pared 6 bases from V and 10 bases from J, leaving 16 bases between. The CDR3 has 13 amino acids.

The chain recombines TRBV4-1 with TRBJ1-5, with TRBD1 identical over 7 bases. The CDR3 runs 15 residues. Germline trimming cut 3 bases from V and 7 bases from J; bases unmatched to any gene: 9. Germline V gene lookup returns CDR1 MGHRA and CDR2 YSYEKL. CDR3 sequence: CASSQRPGQTQPQHF. CDR3 DNA: TGCGCCAGCAGCCAGAGACCGGGACAGACACAGCCCCAGCATTTT.

The rearrangement joins TRBV6-5 to TRBJ2-3; D is unclear. CDR1 and CDR2 (germline): MNHEY, SVGAGI. The CDR3 is made up of 11 amino acids. Deletions cut 11 bases from V and 5 bases from J, with 11 bases between. The CDR3 loop is CAVHVGDTQYF. The CDR3 DNA reads as TGTGCCGTACACGTTGGAGATACGCAGTATTTT.

This clonotype was counted between two and nine times. The chain employs TRBV20-1 and TRBJ2-5; 13 bases align to TRBD2. Trimming cost V 3 bases and J 5 bases; bases outside gene matches: 0. CDR1 DFQATT and CDR2 SNEGSKA come from the germline V gene (reference sequence). The CDR3 runs to 13 residues. The CDR3 coding sequence is TGCAGTGCTAGGGGACTAGCGGGGGAGACCCAGTACTTC. Its protein product is CSARGLAGETQYF.

The chain carries TRBV5-1 and TRBJ2-3, with 9 positions matching TRBD2. J gave up 0 bases and V 7 bases, and 3 bases lay outside the gene matches. This CDR3 has 14 amino acids. CDR1 is SGHRS and CDR2 is YFSETQ in the germline V gene. This CDR3 reads CASLAGTSTDTQYF. In DNA form, the CDR3 reads TGCGCCAGCCTAGCGGGGACTAGCACAGATACGCAGTATTTT. The full variable domain, rest sourced from reference TRBV5-1 and TRBJ2-3, is KAGVTQTPRYLIKTRGQQVTLSCSPISGHRSVSWYQQTPGQGLQFLFEYFSETQRNKGNFPGRFSGRQFSNSRSEMNVSTLELGDSALYLCASLAGTSTDTQYFGPGTRLTVL.

This clonotype turned up a few times. The chain couples TRBV7-9 to TRBJ2-3; 7 bases line up with TRBD1. The CDR3 has 16 amino acids. Germline values: CDR1 SEHNR, CDR2 FQNEAQ (reference sequence). The J segment lost 2 bases and the V segment lost 5 bases, leaving 10 bases of the junction unmatched. The CDR3 DNA is TGTGCCAGCAGCATGGGGACAGACCGAGTCACAGATACGCAGTATTTT. Its protein product is CASSMGTDRVTDTQYF. Drawing the rest from reference TRBV7-9 and TRBJ2-3, the complete variable domain is DTGVSQNPRHKITKRGQNVTFRCDPISEHNRLYWYRQTLGQGPEFLTYFQNEAQLEKSRLLSDRFSAERPKGSFSTLEIQRTEQGDSAMYLCASSMGTDRVTDTQYFGPGTRLTVL.

The chain combines TRBV7-2 with TRBJ2-3; weak D call: TRBD2 (6 bases). The CDR3 spans 16 residues. Germline-derived CDR1 and CDR2 are SGHTA and FQGNSA. Trimming pared 1 base from V and 1 base from J, leaving 12 bases between. The CDR3 loop reads CASSLVGTGGTDTQYF. DNA of the CDR3: TGTGCCAGCAGCTTAGTGGGGACTGGGGGCACAGATACGCAGTATTTT. The whole variable domain, remainder taken from reference TRBV7-2 and TRBJ2-3, is GAGVSQSPSNKVTEKGKDVELRCDPISGHTALYWYRQSLGQGLEFLIYFQGNSAPDKSGLPSDRFSAERTGGSVSTLTIQRTQQEDSAVYLCASSLVGTGGTDTQYFGPGTRLTVL.

This clonotype was seen a handful of times. The gene calls are TRBV20-1 and TRBJ1-2; tentatively, D is TRBD1 (5 bases). This CDR3 has 14 residues. V lost 5 bases to trimming and J lost 3 bases, with 16 bases between them. Per germline, CDR1 DFQATT and CDR2 SNEGSKA (reference sequence). The CDR3 here is CSARRGETHYGYTF. The CDR3 DNA reads TGCAGTGCTCGCCGGGGCGAGACGCACTATGGCTACACCTTC.